Listed below are T cell receptor beta chains from one sample, sequenced in a study of cytomegalovirus exposure and HLA in healthy donors. The assay was immunoSEQ multiplex PCR, and TCRdb's table has in-frame clones only and misses some. The sample carries about 160,000 clones, about 88% recorded once. Sample: PBMCs. The receptor set was obtained from a woman aged 18-29 years in good health and CMV-seronegative. The CDR3 runs from the conserved cysteine through the conserved F or W.

J: TRBJ1-5
V: TRBV9
CDR3: CASSPGHVEAQHF

J: TRBJ2-3
V: TRBV10-3
CDR3: CATAGGQDTQYF

J: TRBJ1-2
V: TRBV18
CDR3: CASSPTDTYGYTF

J: TRBJ2-7
V: TRBV7-2
CDR3: CASSSPASGANEQYF

J: TRBJ2-3
V: TRBV27
CDR3: CASSPSPGRRDTDTQYF

J: TRBJ2-7
V: TRBV5-1
CDR3: CASRAELTGTYEQYF

J: TRBJ1-6
V: TRBV27
CDR3: CASSANRNSPLHF

J: TRBJ2-7
V: TRBV7-8
CDR3: CASSFGGTYEQYF

J: TRBJ1-2
V: TRBV19
CDR3: CASSDNDDYGYTF

J: TRBJ2-7
V: TRBV29-1
CDR3: CSYTGEAYEQYF

J: TRBJ2-5
V: TRBV5-1
CDR3: CASSASGLQETQYF

J: TRBJ2-7
V: TRBV7-8
CDR3: CASSSRRLGTGVIEQYF

J: TRBJ1-5
V: TRBV27
CDR3: CASSSGTGYQPQHF